The clone carrying this TCR beta chain came up a few times. Its specificity is not known. Cultured CD4+ T cells had their DNA profiled by the Oncomine TCR Beta short-read assay. TCRdb re-analysed the PCR reads in MiXCR, keeping a single row per CDR3 protein. The sample carries 3,500 to 4,500 distinct CDR3 sequences, 13% to 15% recorded once. Treatment defined: roughly 10-day PBMC culture with coronavirus spike peptide pools or control peptides (ViraFEST assay). TCR sequencing followed the expansion of antigen-specific T cells with peptide pools in ViraFEST. This sample is part of a study of vaccination and CD4 T cells after COVID-19. Study at large: The makeup of the convalescents was six males and four females, two of them Hispanic.

With 2 bases clipped from V and 2 bases from J, the junction kept 9 bases outside the gene matches. CDR1 is SGHDT, CDR2 YYEEEE, per germline. This CDR3 is 19 amino acids long. The sequenced material came from CD4+ T cells from blood, cultured in vitro. The TCR was taken from a human donor who had recovered from COVID-19. The V call is TRBV5-6, the J call TRBJ2-3; TRBD2 aligns across 15 bases. The CDR3 here is CASSFPGLAGGPPTDTQYF. CDR3 nucleotide sequence: TGTGCCAGCAGCTTCCCGGGACTAGCGGGGGGTCCACCCACAGATACGCAGTATTTT.